A selection of T cell receptor beta chains follows, all from one sample in a study of blood T cell repertoires in COVID-19. Profiling relied on immunoSEQ multiplex PCR, and the TCRdb table lists in-frame clones only, not all of them. The sample contains over 65,000 clones, approximately 80% of which appear only once. The sequenced sample consisted of peripheral blood. These receptors all come from a man older than 75 with active COVID-19. Each CDR3 is given with its conserved first and last residue. The D gene is left open where the match is weak. Some rows mark clone size as missing; the rest say once, few, many or name a class of expanded clone.

J | V | D | size | DNA | CDR3
TRBJ2-1 | TRBV10-3 | TRBD1 | once | TGTGCCATTGCAGGGGGCGCCGACAATGAGCAGTTCTTC | CAIAGGADNEQFF
TRBJ2-1 | TRBV18 | - | - | TGTGCCAGCTCACCAATTCTAGGAAATGAGCAGTTCTTC | CASSPILGNEQFF
TRBJ1-2 | TRBV15 | TRBD1 | - | TGTGCCACCAGCGAGAAGGGACAGGGGGCCGGGGTCTATGGCTACACCTTC | CATSEKGQGAGVYGYTF
TRBJ2-5 | TRBV4-1 | TRBD1 | - | TGCGCCAGCAGCCAGGACAGGACGCAAGAGACCCAGTACTTC | CASSQDRTQETQYF
TRBJ2-1 | TRBV7-2 | - | few | TGTGCCAGCAGCTTAGGGGCGGGCCATGAGCAGTTCTTC | CASSLGAGHEQFF
TRBJ2-3 | TRBV3-1/TRBV3-2 | TRBD1 | - | TGTGCCAGCAGCCCCCGACAGGGTGATGATACGCAGTATTTT | CASSPRQGDDTQYF
TRBJ2-1 | TRBV5-5 | - | once | TGTGCCAGCAGCCTGGGTGGTGGACAGGGAGGGAATGAGCAGTTCTTC | CASSLGGGQGGNEQFF
TRBJ1-1 | TRBV10-3 | - | - | TGTGCCATCAGTGAGGTCGGTAAGAACACTGAAGCTTTCTTT | CAISEVGKNTEAFF
TRBJ2-7 | TRBV7-2 | TRBD1 | - | TGTGCCAGCAGCATACGGGACAGTTCCTACGAGCAGTACTTC | CASSIRDSSYEQYF
TRBJ2-3 | TRBV7-3 | - | - | TGTGCCAGCAGCTCCGGCTTCAGGGCGGTCACAGATACGCAGTATTTT | CASSSGFRAVTDTQYF
TRBJ1-6 | TRBV9 | - | - | TGTGCCAGCAGCGTAGGCGGGGTAGGGAATTCACCCCTCCACTTT | CASSVGGVGNSPLHF
TRBJ2-3 | TRBV5-1 | TRBD2 | - | TGCGCCAGCAGCCCCGGGCGGGGGACCACAGATACGCAGTATTTT | CASSPGRGTTDTQYF
TRBJ1-5 | TRBV5-6 | - | - | TGTGCCAGCAGCTTGGCCAGGGGAAGGGGCCAGCCCCAGCATTTT | CASSLARGRGQPQHF
TRBJ2-5 | TRBV10-1 | - | - | TGCGCCAGCATTCCCCCCAAACCCCCGGGCAGGGAAGCGGAGACCCAGTACTTC | CASIPPKPPGREAETQYF
TRBJ2-5 | TRBV7-9 | TRBD2 | - | TGTGCCAGCAGCCAAGTAGCGGGGGGAGGCTCGGAGACCCAGTACTTC | CASSQVAGGGSETQYF
TRBJ2-3 | TRBV30 | - | - | TGTGCCTGGAGTGTAACTGGGGCAGCTACGCAGTATTTT | CAWSVTGAATQYF
TRBJ1-3 | TRBV9 | - | - | TGTGCCAGCAGCGTAGGGATGGCGGCGGGAAACACCATATATTTT | CASSVGMAAGNTIYF
TRBJ1-2 | TRBV30 | - | - | TGTGCCTGGAGCACACCGGAACCGACTCTTGGCTATGGCTACACCTTC | CAWSTPEPTLGYGYTF
TRBJ1-2 | TRBV2 | TRBD1 | few | TGTGCCAGCAGTGAACTCGACAGGGATGGCTACACCTTC | CASSELDRDGYTF
TRBJ2-6 | TRBV9 | - | - | TGTGCCAGCAGCCCGGGGGACTCTGGGGCCAACGTCCTGACTTTC | CASSPGDSGANVLTF
TRBJ1-2 | TRBV4-3 | - | - | TGCGCCAGCAGCCGGGCCCGGGAACGGGATGGCTACACCTTC | CASSRARERDGYTF
TRBJ1-4 | TRBV19 | - | - | TGTGCCAGTAGACAGGGAATTAATGAAAAACTGTTTTTT | CASRQGINEKLFF
TRBJ2-1 | TRBV15 | TRBD2 | few | TGTGCCACCAGCAGAGCCACTAGCGCCCTCTACAATGAGCAGTTCTTC | CATSRATSALYNEQFF
TRBJ2-3 | TRBV29-1 | - | - | TGCAGCGTTGAGAGGGATGCGGGAGATACGCAGTATTTT | CSVERDAGDTQYF
TRBJ2-7 | TRBV11-2 | TRBD2 | - | TGTGCCAGCAGCAGGGGACTAGCGGGAGGGTACGAGCAGTACTTC | CASSRGLAGGYEQYF
TRBJ1-1 | TRBV12-3/TRBV12-4 | - | - | TGTGCCAGCAGTCGGGGGTCGGGAACTGAAGCTTTCTTT | CASSRGSGTEAFF
TRBJ2-7 | TRBV7-8 | - | few | TGTGCCAGCAGCTTACGCTCATCGAACTCCGAGCAGTACTTC | CASSLRSSNSEQYF
TRBJ2-3 | TRBV30 | TRBD2 | - | TGTGCCTGGACCGTAGCGGGTATGGGAGATACGCAGTATTTT | CAWTVAGMGDTQYF
TRBJ1-2 | TRBV19 | TRBD1 | - | TGTGCCAGTATTGAAAGGGGACAGCCAAACTATGGCTACACCTTC | CASIERGQPNYGYTF
TRBJ1-6 | TRBV7-8 | - | - | TGTGCCAGCAGCTACCCGGGATCCAATAATTCACCCCTCCACTTT | CASSYPGSNNSPLHF
TRBJ1-2 | TRBV30 | - | - | TGTGCCTGGAGTCTTACAGGGAAGTATGGCTACACCTTC | CAWSLTGKYGYTF
TRBJ2-1 | TRBV6-5 | - | once | TGTGCCAGCAGTTACACAGCTGACAATGAGCAGTTCTTC | CASSYTADNEQFF
TRBJ2-1 | TRBV7-9 | TRBD2 | - | TGTGCCAGCAGCCATACTAGCGGGGGGGCCAATGAGCAGTTCTTC | CASSHTSGGANEQFF
TRBJ1-1 | TRBV28 | TRBD1 | - | TGTGCCAGCAGTTCTCCAGACAGGGGGACTGAAGCTTTCTTT | CASSSPDRGTEAFF
TRBJ2-3 | TRBV11-2 | - | - | TGTGCCAGCAGCTTAGCCGGCGGGCGCCGACTAAGCACAGATACGCAGTATTTT | CASSLAGGRRLSTDTQYF
TRBJ1-6 | TRBV6-1 | TRBD1 | - | TGTGCCAGCAGTGGACAGGGGTTAGTCTCCTATAATTCACCCCTCCACTTT | CASSGQGLVSYNSPLHF
TRBJ1-3 | TRBV3-1/TRBV3-2 | - | few | TGTGCCAGCAGCCAAACAGGGTCTTCTGGAAACACCATATATTTT | CASSQTGSSGNTIYF
TRBJ1-2 | TRBV18 | - | - | TGTGCCAGCTCACCATCCCCGGGTCCTAACTATGGCTACACCTTC | CASSPSPGPNYGYTF